This T cell receptor (beta chain) emerged from a study of beta chain features in type 1 diabetes. General study points: The study found moderately but significantly shorter TCRB CDR3s in all four CD4+ subsets of Type 1 diabetes patients. More deletions and fewer insertions at VDJ junctions were found in patients with type 1 diabetes.

The CDR3 runs to 15 residues. Germline assignment: CDR1 SGHAT and CDR2 FQNNGV. V was clipped by 3 bases and J by 3 bases; unmatched bases: 2. Expressed TCRB transcripts were sequenced after all isolated RNA was converted to cDNA. Libraries were prepared by immunoSEQ multiplex PCR; TCRdb keeps only in-frame clonotypes and omits some of them. The data contain 160,000 or so clones, around 9% of them singletons. In regard to this clone: The antigen is not known. Other DNA sequences in the sample encode the same CDR3.

The sequenced material came from central memory CD4+ T cells from blood. The V and J genes are TRBV11-2 and TRBJ2-3, with 11 bases lining up with TRBD1. This clonotype originated in a woman under 40 with type 1 diabetes. CDR3 sequence reads: CASSLGTGGTDTQYF. The CDR3 DNA is TGTGCCAGCAGCTTGGGGACAGGGGGAACAGATACGCAGTATTTT.